Shown below are 32 T cell receptor beta chains from a single sample sequenced in a study of blood T cell repertoires in COVID-19. Profiling relied on immunoSEQ multiplex PCR, and the TCRdb table lists in-frame clones only, not all of them. The sample has approximately 110,000 clones, approximately 89% seen once. Material: peripheral blood. The receptors come from a woman aged 80 or over with COVID-19, enrolled during active disease.

This chain joins TRBV28 and TRBJ2-1; D possibly corresponds to TRBD1 (6 bases). Germline values: CDR1 MDHEN, CDR2 SYDVKM. Trimming pared 5 bases from V and 8 bases from J, leaving 16 bases between. There are 14 residues in the CDR3. The CDR3 coding sequence is TGTGCCAGCAGTCTTCTAGGGGGAGAGCATGAGCAGTTCTTC. Translating it yields CASSLLGGEHEQFF. The whole variable domain, filled in from reference TRBV28 and TRBJ2-1, reads DVKVTQSSRYLVKRTGEKVFLECVQDMDHENMFWYRQDPGLGLRLIYFSYDVKMKEKGDIPEGYSVSREKKERFSLILESASTNQTSMYLCASSLLGGEHEQFFGPGTRLTVL.

The rearrangement joins TRBV6-2 or TRBV6-3 to TRBJ2-7, with 9 bases that match TRBD2. Germline-derived CDR1 and CDR2 are MNHEY and SVGEGT. V lost 5 bases to trimming and J lost 0 bases; unmatched junction nucleotides: 5. This CDR3 has 15 residues. The CDR3 region is CASSSVSGSSYEQYF. CDR3 nucleotides: TGTGCCAGCAGTAGCGTTAGCGGGAGCTCCTACGAGCAGTACTTC.

The V gene is TRBV24-1, the J gene TRBJ2-5; D perhaps matches TRBD1 (6 bases). Germline CDR1 and CDR2: KGHDR and SFDVKD. CDR3 size: 16 residues. Trimming removed 10 bases at V and 7 bases at J, with 27 bases between. The CDR3 sequence is CATSDRKDSASGTQYF. In nucleotides, the CDR3 is TGTGCCACGTCGGACCGAAAGGACAGTGCCTCTGGGACCCAGTACTTC.

In this sample, this clone turned up once. The rearrangement links TRBV5-6 to TRBJ2-3; TRBD1 matches 12 bases. The CDR3 sequence is 19 residues long. Germline CDR1 is SGHDT and CDR2 is YYEEEE. Germline trimming cut 4 bases from V and 3 bases from J; bases unmatched to any gene: 15. In nucleotides, the CDR3 is TGTGCCAGCAGCACCCCGGGGACAGGGGGCGAGGGACTTACAGATACGCAGTATTTT. Its protein is CASSTPGTGGEGLTDTQYF.

This chain uses TRBV5-1 with TRBJ2-2; 14 bases agree with TRBD2. The CDR3 runs to 19 residues. J was trimmed by 5 bases and V by 0 bases; bases with no gene match: 9. CDR1 and CDR2 from the germline V gene are SGHRS and YFSETQ. For the CDR3, the DNA is TGCGCCAGCAGCTTGGGGGCCGGGACTAGCGGGAGAGGAACCGGGGAGCTGTTTTTT. This gives the protein CASSLGAGTSGRGTGELFF. The whole variable domain, filled in from reference TRBV5-1 and TRBJ2-2, reads KAGVTQTPRYLIKTRGQQVTLSCSPISGHRSVSWYQQTPGQGLQFLFEYFSETQRNKGNFPGRFSGRQFSNSRSEMNVSTLELGDSALYLCASSLGAGTSGRGTGELFFGEGSRLTVL.

The chain employs TRBV19 and TRBJ2-1; TRBD2 aligns across 12 bases. CDR3 length: 14 amino acids. Germline assignment: CDR1 LNHDA and CDR2 SQIVND (reference sequence). V was pared by 8 bases and J by 7 bases, with 6 bases of the junction left unmatched. The chain's CDR3 is CASGLAGGVNEQFF. The CDR3 DNA reads as TGTGCCAGTGGGCTAGCGGGAGGGGTAAATGAGCAGTTCTTC. Based on the CDR3 plus reference TRBV19 and TRBJ2-1, the full variable domain is DGGITQSPKYLFRKEGQNVTLSCEQNLNHDAMYWYRQDPGQGLRLIYYSQIVNDFQKGDIAEGYSVSREKKESFPLTVTSAQKNPTAFYLCASGLAGGVNEQFFGPGTRLTVL.

The rearrangement joins TRBV5-1 to TRBJ1-4; 7 nucleotides match TRBD1. Germline CDR1 reads SGHRS; CDR2 reads YFSETQ. CDR3 size: 15 residues. Trimming cost V 3 bases and J 3 bases; bases outside gene matches: 5. CDR3 region: CASSSLQGANEKLFF. The CDR3 nucleotides are TGCGCCAGCAGCTCCCTTCAGGGGGCTAATGAAAAACTGTTTTTT.

In its sample, this clone was seen once. V and J are TRBV19 and TRBJ1-1, with D maybe TRBD1 (5 bases). Germline values: CDR1 LNHDA, CDR2 SQIVND (reference sequence). V lost 5 bases to trimming and J lost 8 bases, with 12 bases between them. There are 12 residues in the CDR3. CDR3 bases: TGTGCCAGTAGTCTTCAGGGTAGCGAAGCTTTCTTT. Encoded protein: CASSLQGSEAFF.

The chain couples TRBV28 to TRBJ2-7; the match to TRBD1 covers 10 bases. After removal of 6 bases from V and 6 bases from J, the junction contained 8 bases not matched to a gene. The CDR3 extends over 14 amino acids. Germline V gene sequence: CDR1 MDHEN, CDR2 SYDVKM. This CDR3 is CASRGTGEFREQYF. The CDR3 DNA is TGTGCCAGCAGGGGGACAGGGGAGTTTCGCGAGCAGTACTTC.

This chain uses TRBV5-1 with TRBJ2-7; 9 bases agree with TRBD1. The CDR3 covers 14 residues. In germline, CDR1 is SGHRS, CDR2 YFSETQ. V lost 3 bases, J lost 1 base, and 2 bases stayed unmatched. The DNA of the CDR3 is TGCGCCAGCAGCTGGACAGGGGATTCCTACGAGCAGTACTTC. Amino acid sequence: CASSWTGDSYEQYF.

The V and J genes are TRBV15 and TRBJ1-2, with 9 bases fitting TRBD1. There are 14 residues in the CDR3. The J segment lost 8 bases and the V segment lost 9 bases, leaving 13 bases of the junction unmatched. Germline V gives CDR1 LNHNV, CDR2 YYDKDF (reference sequence). CDR3 DNA: TGTGCCACGGTCTCGGACAGGGGATTAGGCGGCTACACCTTC. The encoded protein is CATVSDRGLGGYTF.

V usage is TRBV5-4 and J usage is TRBJ2-5; 9 nucleotides match TRBD2. Trimming at V came to 4 bases and at J to 5 bases, leaving 9 bases not matched to a gene. The germline gives CDR1 SGHNT, CDR2 YYREEE (reference sequence). The CDR3 runs 15 residues. CDR3 region: CASSPRAGGRETQYF. CDR3 nucleotide sequence: TGTGCCAGCAGCCCAAGGGCGGGAGGGCGTGAGACCCAGTACTTC.

The chain is built from TRBV5-6 and TRBJ1-2, with D tentatively TRBD1 (6 bases). Trimming left V 0 bases short and J 5 bases short, with 8 bases between. CDR1 SGHDT and CDR2 YYEEEE come from the germline V gene. The CDR3 is 13 residues long. The CDR3: CASSLARGYGYTF. DNA of the CDR3: TGTGCCAGCAGCTTGGCCAGGGGATATGGCTACACCTTC.

In its sample, this clone was seen a few times. Additional DNA sequences in this sample encode the identical CDR3. This chain connects TRBV6-6 to TRBJ1-5; D gene unclear. Deletions cut 6 bases from V and 1 base from J, with 10 bases between. This CDR3 region has 14 residues. The germline V gene has CDR1 MNHNY and CDR2 SVGAGI (reference sequence). This chain's CDR3 is CASSLRESNQPQHF. DNA for the CDR3: TGTGCCAGCAGCCTCCGAGAGAGCAATCAGCCCCAGCATTTT.

This chain connects TRBV7-9 to TRBJ2-3; D remains unclear. This CDR3 has 13 residues. CDR1 is SEHNR and CDR2 is FQNEAQ in the germline V gene (reference sequence). V shed 3 bases and J shed 4 bases, with 8 bases lying between them. The CDR3 loop reads CASSFSSSDTQYF. The CDR3 nucleotides are TGTGCCAGCAGCTTTAGCAGCTCAGATACGCAGTATTTT.

V and J are TRBV5-1 and TRBJ1-5; 7 bases match TRBD1. Trimming took 0 bases from V and 1 from J; bases not matched to a gene: 4. The CDR3 consists of 16 residues. Germline values: CDR1 SGHRS, CDR2 YFSETQ. CDR3 sequence (DNA): TGCGCCAGCAGCTTGGTCCCGGGACAGAGCAATCAGCCCCAGCATTTT. The encoded protein is CASSLVPGQSNQPQHF.

This chain connects TRBV28 to TRBJ1-4; D is uncertain. Germline loops: CDR1 MDHEN, CDR2 SYDVKM. The CDR3 is 16 amino acids. Trimming shortened V by 4 bases and J by 6 bases, and 18 bases separated the two germline ends. This CDR3 reads CASSSPGGGRDEKLFF. The CDR3 coding sequence is TGTGCCAGCAGTTCCCCTGGCGGTGGCCGGGATGAAAAACTGTTTTTT.

The gene calls are TRBV29-1 and TRBJ1-3, with 9 bases aligning to TRBD1. This CDR3 contains 13 residues. Germline CDR1 and CDR2: SQVTM and ANQGSEA. The trim removed 7 bases at V and 2 bases at J, leaving 3 bases unmatched. For the CDR3, the DNA is TGCAGCGCCGGGACAGGGCCTGGAAACACCATATATTTT. Its protein is CSAGTGPGNTIYF.

The V gene is TRBV28, the J gene TRBJ2-3; the D gene is possibly TRBD2 (5 bases). This CDR3 region has 14 residues. With 5 bases removed from V and 0 bases from J, the gap between germline ends came to 9 bases. Germline V lookup: CDR1 MDHEN, CDR2 SYDVKM. CDR3 region: CASSRLSSTDTQYF. The CDR3 DNA reads TGTGCCAGCAGTAGACTATCTAGCACAGATACGCAGTATTTT.

V usage is TRBV11-2 and J usage is TRBJ2-7; tentative D call: TRBD2 (6 bases). The germline CDR1 and CDR2 sequences are SGHAT and FQNNGV. V lost 1 base, J lost 1 base, and 11 bases lay in between. The CDR3 is 15 residues long. The CDR3 protein is CASSLGSGVSYEQYF. The CDR3 bases are TGTGCCAGCAGCTTAGGGTCGGGAGTGTCCTACGAGCAGTACTTC.

The chain has TRBV28 and TRBJ2-1, with D unclear. V gave up 7 bases and J gave up 9 bases, with 10 bases separating them. The germline V gene has CDR1 MDHEN and CDR2 SYDVKM. The CDR3 sequence is 11 residues long. CDR3 sequence reads: CASTVRGEQFF. CDR3 DNA: TGTGCCAGCACCGTACGAGGTGAGCAGTTCTTC.

The chain carries TRBV5-1 and TRBJ1-1, with 7 bases identical to TRBD1. Germline values: CDR1 SGHRS, CDR2 YFSETQ. V was pared by 3 bases and J by 1 base, with 6 bases of the junction left unmatched. This CDR3 has 15 residues. CDR3 protein: CASSYGTAPNTEAFF. Written as DNA, the CDR3 is TGCGCCAGCAGCTATGGGACAGCCCCGAACACTGAAGCTTTCTTT. Drawing the rest from reference TRBV5-1 and TRBJ1-1, the complete variable domain is KAGVTQTPRYLIKTRGQQVTLSCSPISGHRSVSWYQQTPGQGLQFLFEYFSETQRNKGNFPGRFSGRQFSNSRSEMNVSTLELGDSALYLCASSYGTAPNTEAFFGQGTRLTVV.

CDR3 sequence: CAINALAGGSDTQYF. In DNA form, the CDR3 reads TGTGCCATCAATGCACTAGCGGGAGGTTCAGATACGCAGTATTTT. The V call is TRBV10-3, the J call TRBJ2-3; 12 bases are a match to TRBD2. The CDR3 runs to 15 residues. Unmatched junction bases numbered 6, after V lost 7 bases and J lost 4 bases. Germline values: CDR1 ENHRY, CDR2 SYGVKD.

The chain has TRBV28 and TRBJ1-2, with 8 positions matching TRBD1. The length of the CDR3 is 16 residues. In germline, CDR1 is MDHEN, CDR2 SYDVKM. V shed 6 bases, J shed 0 bases, and the junction held 9 bases outside the gene matches. For the CDR3, the DNA is TGTGCCAGCAGCTTACCGGACAGGGCTGCTAACTATGGCTACACCTTC. Its translation is CASSLPDRAANYGYTF.

This rearrangement joins TRBV7-2 to TRBJ2-2; 11 bases line up with TRBD2. Per germline, CDR1 SGHTA and CDR2 FQGNSA. Trimming removed 1 base from V and 5 bases from J; junction bases left unmatched: 3. CDR3 size: 16 residues. In nucleotides, the CDR3 is TGTGCCAGCAGCTTAGAGGGGACTAGCGGTACCGGGGAGCTGTTTTTT. This translates into CASSLEGTSGTGELFF.

This clone was found once. The genes are TRBV23-1 and TRBJ1-4, with D possibly being TRBD1 (6 bases). TRBV23-1 is annotated as an ORF whose role is uncertain. V lost 7 bases, J lost 0 bases, and 21 bases lay in between. CDR3 length equals 18 residues. CDR3 coding DNA: TGCGCCAGCACCGGACAGAGCACAACGGTCGCAACTAATGAAAAACTGTTTTTT. Translating it yields CASTGQSTTVATNEKLFF.

The chain links TRBV28 to TRBJ1-1; possible D gene TRBD1, 6 bases. Between the trimmed V and J ends, which lost 6 bases and 10 bases, there was a span of 24 bases. This CDR3 comprises 15 residues. The V gene's germline CDR1 is MDHEN and CDR2 SYDVKM. CDR3 sequence: CASSTTTRQAGGAFF. The CDR3 DNA reads as TGTGCCAGCAGCACCACCACTCGACAGGCCGGAGGAGCTTTCTTT.

This clone was picked up a small number of times. V gene TRBV28 combines with J gene TRBJ1-5; no clear D. CDR3 size: 14 residues. Germline V gene sequence: CDR1 MDHEN, CDR2 SYDVKM. The V gene lost 5 bases and the J gene lost 3 bases, with 11 bases spanning the gap. CDR3 DNA sequence: TGTGCCAGCAGTGGGCCCCAGGCCAATCAGCCCCAGCATTTT. Translation gives CASSGPQANQPQHF.

The chain uses TRBV11-2 and TRBJ2-2; TRBD1 aligns across 11 bases. The CDR3 totals 16 residues. Germline CDR1 reads SGHAT; CDR2 reads FQNNGV. J lost 4 bases, V lost 2 bases, and 3 bases had no gene match. The DNA of the CDR3 is TGTGCCAGCAGCTTATCTGGGACAGGGGGCACCGGGGAGCTGTTTTTT. Encoded protein: CASSLSGTGGTGELFF.

This clone was observed a handful of times. This chain links TRBV10-3 with TRBJ2-2, with D possibly being TRBD2 (5 bases). V was pared by 11 bases and J by 3 bases, with 13 bases between. CDR3 length: 13 residues. Germline-derived CDR1 and CDR2 are ENHRY and SYGVKD. This chain's CDR3 is CASTAGDTGELFF. CDR3 DNA sequence: TGTGCCTCTACGGCCGGGGACACCGGGGAGCTGTTTTTT.

This sequence joins TRBV28 and TRBJ2-1; 8 bases are shared with TRBD2. Trimming at V came to 5 bases and at J to 7 bases, leaving 10 bases not matched to a gene. CDR1 is MDHEN, CDR2 SYDVKM, per germline. The CDR3 is 15 amino acids. CDR3 bases: TGTGCCAGCAGTCAACCGGGACTAGGAACTAATGAGCAGTTCTTC. It specifies CASSQPGLGTNEQFF.

The rearrangement uses TRBV6-1 and TRBJ1-5, with a possible D match to TRBD1 (5 bases). The CDR3 runs 12 residues. V was clipped by 1 base and J by 15 bases, with 13 bases between them. Germline values: CDR1 MNHNS, CDR2 SASEGT. CDR3 DNA sequence: TGTGCCAGCAGTGAAGAAAGGGGTTCAGGGCATTTT. Protein: CASSEERGSGHF.